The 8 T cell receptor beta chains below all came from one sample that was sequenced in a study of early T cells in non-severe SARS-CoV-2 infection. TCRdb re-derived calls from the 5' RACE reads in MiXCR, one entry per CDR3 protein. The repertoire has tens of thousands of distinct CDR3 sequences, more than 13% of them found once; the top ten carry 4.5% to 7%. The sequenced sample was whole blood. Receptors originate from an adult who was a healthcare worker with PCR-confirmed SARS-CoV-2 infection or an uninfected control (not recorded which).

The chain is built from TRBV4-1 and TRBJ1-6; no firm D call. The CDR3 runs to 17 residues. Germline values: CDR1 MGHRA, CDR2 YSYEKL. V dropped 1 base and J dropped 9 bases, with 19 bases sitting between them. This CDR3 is CASSQVFAGDYGSPLHF. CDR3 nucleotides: TGCGCCAGCAGCCAAGTATTTGCGGGAGATTATGGTTCACCCCTCCACTTT.

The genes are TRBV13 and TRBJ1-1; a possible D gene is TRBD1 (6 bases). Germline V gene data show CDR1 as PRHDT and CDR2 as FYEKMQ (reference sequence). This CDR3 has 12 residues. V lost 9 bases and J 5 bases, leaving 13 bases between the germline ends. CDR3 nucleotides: TGTGCCAGACGGGGGCCGTGGACTGAAGCTTTCTTT. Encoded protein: CARRGPWTEAFF.

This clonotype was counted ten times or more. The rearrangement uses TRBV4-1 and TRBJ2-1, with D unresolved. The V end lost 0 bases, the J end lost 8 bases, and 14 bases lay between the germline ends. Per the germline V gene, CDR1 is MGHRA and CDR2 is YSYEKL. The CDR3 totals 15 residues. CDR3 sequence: CASSQDRANVDEQFF. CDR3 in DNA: TGCGCCAGCAGCCAAGATCGAGCGAACGTCGATGAGCAGTTCTTC.

For the CDR3, the DNA is TGTGCCAGCAGCGGTGTTGGGGGAGCAGATACGCAGTATTTT. Protein: CASSGVGGADTQYF. The genes are TRBV9 and TRBJ2-3; D could derive from TRBD1 or TRBD2 (5 bases each). The V gene lost 3 bases and the J gene lost 4 bases, with 12 bases spanning the gap. This CDR3 is 14 amino acids long. CDR1 SGDLS and CDR2 YYNGEE come from the germline V gene.

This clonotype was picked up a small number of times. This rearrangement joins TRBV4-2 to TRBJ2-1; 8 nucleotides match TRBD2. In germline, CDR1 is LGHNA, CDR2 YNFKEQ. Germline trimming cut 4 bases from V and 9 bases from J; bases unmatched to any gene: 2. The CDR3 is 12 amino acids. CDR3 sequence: CASSPGGGEQFF. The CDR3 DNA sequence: TGTGCCAGCAGCCCCGGGGGGGGTGAGCAGTTCTTC.

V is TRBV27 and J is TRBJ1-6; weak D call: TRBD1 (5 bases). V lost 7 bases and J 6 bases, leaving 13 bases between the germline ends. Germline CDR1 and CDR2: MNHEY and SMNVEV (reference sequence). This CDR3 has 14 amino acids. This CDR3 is CASKAGPSNSPLHF. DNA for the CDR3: TGTGCCAGCAAAGCGGGGCCAAGTAATTCACCCCTCCACTTT.

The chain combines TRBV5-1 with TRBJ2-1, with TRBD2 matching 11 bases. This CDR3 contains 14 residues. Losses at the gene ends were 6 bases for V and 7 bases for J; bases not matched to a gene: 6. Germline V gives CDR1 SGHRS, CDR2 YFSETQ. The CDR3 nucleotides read TGCGCCAGCACCGGGACTAGCGGAGTGAATGAGCAGTTCTTC. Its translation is CASTGTSGVNEQFF.

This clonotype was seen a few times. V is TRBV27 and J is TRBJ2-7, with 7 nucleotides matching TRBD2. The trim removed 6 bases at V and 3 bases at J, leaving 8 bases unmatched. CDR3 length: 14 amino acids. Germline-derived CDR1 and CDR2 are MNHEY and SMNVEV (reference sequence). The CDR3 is CASSFGAGNYEQYF. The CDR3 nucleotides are TGTGCCAGCAGCTTTGGAGCGGGGAACTACGAGCAGTACTTC.